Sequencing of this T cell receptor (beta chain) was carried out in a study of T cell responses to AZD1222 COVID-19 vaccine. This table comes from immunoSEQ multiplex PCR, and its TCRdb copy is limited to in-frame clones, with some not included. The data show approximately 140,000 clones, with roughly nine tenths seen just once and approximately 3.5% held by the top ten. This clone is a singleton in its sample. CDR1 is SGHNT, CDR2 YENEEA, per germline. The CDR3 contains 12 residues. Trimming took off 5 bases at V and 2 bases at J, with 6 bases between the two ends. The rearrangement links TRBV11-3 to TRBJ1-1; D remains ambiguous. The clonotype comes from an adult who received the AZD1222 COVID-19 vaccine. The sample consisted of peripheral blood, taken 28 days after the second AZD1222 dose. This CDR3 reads CASSRGNTEAFF. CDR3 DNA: TGTGCCAGCAGCCGCGGCAACACTGAAGCTTTCTTT. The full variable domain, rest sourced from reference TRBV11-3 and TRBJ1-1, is EAGVVQSPRYKIIEKKQPVAFWCNPISGHNTLYWYLQNLGQGPELLIRYENEEAVDDSQLPKDRFSAERLKGVDSTLKIQPAELGDSAVYLCASSRGNTEAFFGQGTRLTVV.